The present T cell receptor beta chain was sequenced within a study of shared clonotypes between healthy human individuals. Assay used: immunoSEQ multiplex PCR; TCRdb lists only in-frame clones, some missing. This sample has millions of clones, with over 85% found just once. The CDR3 totals 16 residues. The germline V and J ends were trimmed by 4 bases and 2 bases, with 17 bases remaining between them. CDR1 and CDR2 from the germline V gene are SGDLS and YYNGEE. This rearrangement joins TRBV9 to TRBJ2-3; D gene uncertain. The sequence was obtained from a man aged 18 to 35 in good health. Material for sequencing was naive CD4+ T cells sorted from blood. As to subset: CD45RA+ positively selected. The CDR3 DNA sequence: TGTGCCAGCAGCCCCTTGGCCCACCTAATCACAGATACGCAGTATTTT. It translates to CASSPLAHLITDTQYF.